The 17 T cell receptor beta chains below were found in one sample sequenced in a study of cytomegalovirus exposure and HLA in healthy donors. Libraries were prepared by immunoSEQ multiplex PCR; TCRdb keeps only in-frame clonotypes and omits some of them. The sample lists 100,000 or so clones; around nine tenths were seen once. The sample consisted of PBMCs. These receptors were taken from a woman aged 25-40 years in good health and CMV-seronegative.

The V call is TRBV7-8, the J call TRBJ2-7; D is possibly TRBD2 (5 bases). The length of the CDR3 is 16 residues. Germline V CDR1 and CDR2: SGHVS, FQNEAQ. V lost 4 bases and J 4 bases, leaving 20 bases between the germline ends. CDR3 in amino acids: CASSYGGSRPSYEQYF. DNA for the CDR3: TGTGCCAGCAGCTACGGAGGCTCCCGTCCTTCATACGAGCAGTACTTC.

In nucleotides, the CDR3 is TGTGCCAGCTCACCGTCCCTGGGAGCGGGGAACGACAATGAGCAGTTCTTC. It translates to CASSPSLGAGNDNEQFF. The rearrangement joins TRBV18 to TRBJ2-1; TRBD2 matches 7 bases. The CDR3 has 17 residues. Trimming took 3 bases from V and 5 from J; bases not matched to a gene: 13. CDR1 is KGHSH and CDR2 is LQKENI in the germline V gene.

This clone was seen only once. The CDR3 bases are TGTGCCAGCAGTTTATGGGGACTAGCGGGAGAAGGAGAGACCCAGTACTTC. Translation gives CASSLWGLAGEGETQYF. The genes are TRBV28 and TRBJ2-5; 14 nucleotides match TRBD2. V lost 0 bases, J lost 4 bases, and 4 bases stayed unmatched. The CDR3 runs to 17 residues. The germline V gene has CDR1 MDHEN and CDR2 SYDVKM.

V gene TRBV28 combines with J gene TRBJ1-2; D is uncertain. This CDR3 is 14 amino acids long. CDR1 is MDHEN and CDR2 is SYDVKM in the germline V gene. Trimming removed 6 bases from V and 0 bases from J, with 11 bases in between. The CDR3 spells CASSLPRSNYGYTF. The CDR3, as DNA: TGTGCCAGCAGCCTACCACGTTCTAACTATGGCTACACCTTC.

The chain joins TRBV5-1 to TRBJ2-3; 8 nucleotides agree with TRBD1. CDR3 length equals 16 residues. V lost 2 bases and J lost 4; bases outside the gene matches: 9. Germline loops: CDR1 SGHRS, CDR2 YFSETQ. The CDR3 bases are TGCGCCAGCAGCTTTGTAGGGACAGGTTTTTCAGATACGCAGTATTTT. This translates into CASSFVGTGFSDTQYF.

This chain uses TRBV5-1 with TRBJ2-3; D gene unclear. Germline loops: CDR1 SGHRS, CDR2 YFSETQ. The ends were cut back, 3 bases at V and 1 base at J, with 6 bases in the middle. The CDR3 contains 13 residues. Here the CDR3 reads CASSYEGTDTQYF. The CDR3 bases are TGCGCCAGCAGCTATGAGGGCACAGATACGCAGTATTTT. The full variable domain, its missing parts supplied by reference TRBV5-1 and TRBJ2-3, is KAGVTQTPRYLIKTRGQQVTLSCSPISGHRSVSWYQQTPGQGLQFLFEYFSETQRNKGNFPGRFSGRQFSNSRSEMNVSTLELGDSALYLCASSYEGTDTQYFGPGTRLTVL.

CDR3 sequence (DNA): TGTGCTAGTGGTTTGGGAAGACTAGCGGGGGGGCATGAAGATACGCAGTATTTT. This translates into CASGLGRLAGGHEDTQYF. This rearrangement joins TRBV12-5 to TRBJ2-3; 14 nucleotides align to TRBD2. Germline V gene data show CDR1 as LGHNT and CDR2 as FRNRAP. With 1 base clipped from V and 5 bases from J, the junction kept 8 bases outside the gene matches. The CDR3 sequence is 18 residues long.

The rearrangement links TRBV15 to TRBJ1-2, with 10 bases identical to TRBD1. The V and J ends lost 6 bases and 6 bases, in that order; junction bases with no gene match: 4. The CDR3 covers 13 residues. Germline V gene data show CDR1 as LNHNV and CDR2 as YYDKDF (reference sequence). As DNA, the CDR3 is TGTGCCACCAGAGGACAGGGGGTCGATGGCTACACCTTC. Its protein is CATRGQGVDGYTF.

This chain uses TRBV11-2 with TRBJ2-5; D may be TRBD1 (6 bases). The CDR3 sequence is 14 residues long. The germline CDR1 and CDR2 sequences are SGHAT and FQNNGV. The V and J ends lost 5 bases and 5 bases respectively, with 15 bases between them. Here the CDR3 reads CASSPTGSAETQYF. The CDR3 DNA reads as TGTGCCAGCAGCCCAACAGGGAGTGCGGAGACCCAGTACTTC.

DNA for the CDR3: TGTGCCAGCTCACCGCCCCGGGACACCAAAGAGACCCAGTACTTC. This sequence encodes CASSPPRDTKETQYF. The chain uses TRBV18 and TRBJ2-5; a weak D match, TRBD1 (6 bases). The germline gives CDR1 KGHSH, CDR2 LQKENI. CDR3 length equals 15 residues. Between the trimmed V and J ends, which lost 3 bases and 3 bases, there was a span of 14 bases.

The chain employs TRBV4-2 and TRBJ1-2; D might be TRBD1 (6 bases). V lost 1 base to trimming and J lost 3 bases, with 21 bases between them. The CDR3 sequence is 18 residues long. Germline CDR1 LGHNA, CDR2 YNFKEQ. The CDR3 reads CASSQAVGHEGQHYGYTF. In DNA form, the CDR3 reads TGTGCCAGCAGCCAAGCGGTGGGACATGAAGGACAGCACTATGGCTACACCTTC.

The chain uses TRBV18 and TRBJ2-1; 7 nucleotides agree with TRBD2. CDR1 is KGHSH and CDR2 is LQKENI in the germline V gene. V was clipped by 6 bases and J by 4 bases; unmatched bases: 9. CDR3 length equals 15 residues. The CDR3, as DNA: TGTGCCAGCTCCCCGGGGCTAGCGGCTTACAATGAGCAGTTCTTC. This gives the protein CASSPGLAAYNEQFF.

V usage is TRBV19 and J usage is TRBJ2-6; TRBD1 is a possible D gene (6 bases). CDR3 length: 17 residues. V was pared by 7 bases and J by 0 bases, with 16 bases between. Germline V gene data show CDR1 as LNHDA and CDR2 as SQIVND (reference sequence). CDR3 protein: CASIGDKIVSGANVLTF. In DNA, the CDR3 is TGTGCCAGTATCGGGGACAAGATCGTCTCTGGGGCCAACGTCCTGACTTTC.

The V and J genes are TRBV7-3 and TRBJ1-2; possibly TRBD1 for D (6 bases). V was clipped by 1 base and J by 6 bases, with 15 bases between them. Germline-derived CDR1 and CDR2 are SGHTA and FQGTGA. The CDR3 covers 15 residues. The DNA of the CDR3 is TGTGCCAGCAGCTTAAAGCCGGCGGGGGCACATGGCTACACCTTC. It is translated as CASSLKPAGAHGYTF.

V is TRBV5-4 and J is TRBJ2-3; unclear D gene. Germline CDR1 and CDR2: SGHNT and YYREEE (reference sequence). There are 15 residues in the CDR3. The V end was cut by 0 bases, the J end by 0 bases, with 8 bases between. The CDR3: CASSLGALSTDTQYF. The DNA for the CDR3 is TGTGCCAGCAGCTTGGGGGCCCTCAGCACAGATACGCAGTATTTT.

V gene TRBV5-1 combines with J gene TRBJ2-2; D possibly corresponds to TRBD1 (6 bases). The CDR3 is 16 amino acids. CDR1 is SGHRS and CDR2 is YFSETQ in the germline V gene. V shed 2 bases and J shed 9 bases, with 20 bases lying between them. The CDR3 sequence: CASSFTGPDRPRELFF. CDR3 coding DNA: TGCGCCAGCAGCTTTACTGGACCGGACAGACCCCGGGAGCTGTTTTTT.

The chain has TRBV19 and TRBJ2-7, with 9 bases matching TRBD2. V lost 3 bases and J lost 5; bases outside the gene matches: 11. The CDR3 contains 16 residues. Germline V gene data show CDR1 as LNHDA and CDR2 as SQIVND (reference sequence). In DNA, the CDR3 is TGTGCCAGTAGTATCCGGGCGGGACTAGCTCCCCACGAGCAGTACTTC. It specifies CASSIRAGLAPHEQYF.